One and the same sample provided the 12 T cell receptor beta chains below, sequenced in a study of blood T cell repertoires in COVID-19. TCRdb's table, derived via immunoSEQ multiplex PCR, lists solely in-frame clones and lacks some. There are approximately 430,000 clones in the sample; just over 85% occur only once, and around 1.4% lies in the top ten. Sequenced sample: peripheral blood. All receptors come from a woman in her twenties or thirties with active or convalescent COVID-19.

The V gene is TRBV15, the J gene TRBJ2-1; unclear D gene. There are 13 residues in the CDR3. Trimming stripped 4 bases from V and 6 bases from J, with 10 bases between. The germline gives CDR1 LNHNV, CDR2 YYDKDF (reference sequence). The CDR3 nucleotides read TGTGCCACCAGCATCCTCGCCGGCAATGAGCAGTTCTTC. Its translation is CATSILAGNEQFF.

This sequence joins TRBV2 and TRBJ2-7; D ambiguous. Trimming cost V 2 bases and J 3 bases, with 17 bases left between them. CDR1 SNHLY and CDR2 FYNNEI come from the germline V gene. CDR3 length: 16 amino acids. CDR3 residues: CASSESPGETYYEQYF. CDR3 nucleotide sequence: TGTGCCAGCAGTGAATCACCTGGAGAGACCTACTACGAGCAGTACTTC. The entire variable domain, with the rest obtained from reference TRBV2 and TRBJ2-7, is as follows: EPEVTQTPSHQVTQMGQEVILRCVPISNHLYFYWYRQILGQKVEFLVSFYNNEISEKSEIFDDQFSVERPDGSNFTLKIRSTKLEDSAMYFCASSESPGETYYEQYFGPGTRLTVT.

This chain links TRBV5-1 with TRBJ2-1, with D perhaps TRBD2 (6 bases). V was trimmed by 2 bases and J by 10 bases, leaving 10 bases between them. The CDR3 consists of 12 residues. Per the germline V gene, CDR1 is SGHRS and CDR2 is YFSETQ. The DNA of the CDR3 is TGCGCCAGCAGCTTCGGAGCGGGCGAGCAGTTCTTC. As protein: CASSFGAGEQFF.

The chain has TRBV6-5 and TRBJ2-7; a possible D gene is TRBD2 (6 bases). Germline loops: CDR1 MNHEY, CDR2 SVGAGI. V shed 4 bases and J shed 4 bases, with 17 bases lying between them. This CDR3 contains 15 residues. CDR3 in DNA: TGTGCCAGCAGTTCTCATCTTCGGGGGACTTACGAGCAGTACTTC. The encoded protein is CASSSHLRGTYEQYF.

This chain connects TRBV5-1 to TRBJ2-1, with 9 bases aligning to TRBD2. The V and J ends lost 0 bases and 3 bases, in that order; junction bases with no gene match: 7. Per germline, CDR1 SGHRS and CDR2 YFSETQ. The CDR3 spans 17 residues. The CDR3 here is CASSLGVLAGIYNEQFF. The CDR3 DNA sequence: TGCGCCAGCAGCTTGGGGGTCCTAGCGGGAATCTACAATGAGCAGTTCTTC.

This chain links TRBV19 with TRBJ2-7; 10 bases match TRBD1. Trimming took 7 bases from V and 3 from J; bases not matched to a gene: 12. The CDR3 consists of 16 residues. CDR1 and CDR2 (germline): LNHDA, SQIVND (reference sequence). The CDR3 protein is CASTRGGDRGIYEQYF. The CDR3 DNA reads as TGTGCCAGTACCCGCGGAGGGGACAGGGGCATCTACGAGCAGTACTTC.

The J gene is TRBJ1-3, the V gene TRBV9, with a weak D call TRBD1 (6 bases). Trimming pared 5 bases from V and 0 bases from J, leaving 30 bases between. The CDR3 is 21 amino acids. The V gene's germline CDR1 is SGDLS and CDR2 YYNGEE. The CDR3 DNA follows: TGTGCCAGCAGTTCTCCTATTACGGGACAAGCCCGATCCTTCTCTGGAAACACCATATATTTT. Protein: CASSSPITGQARSFSGNTIYF.

The gene calls are TRBV5-6 and TRBJ1-2; D gene unclear. Germline CDR1 reads SGHDT; CDR2 reads YYEEEE. Trimming left V 0 bases short and J 2 bases short, with 8 bases between. This CDR3 comprises 14 residues. In nucleotides, the CDR3 is TGTGCCAGCAGCTTGGGCAGTGTAAACTATGGCTACACCTTC. This encodes CASSLGSVNYGYTF.

The rearrangement uses TRBV4-1 and TRBJ1-2; D gene unclear. The CDR3 runs 15 residues. CDR1 is MGHRA and CDR2 is YSYEKL in the germline V gene. V was trimmed by 5 bases and J by 4 bases, leaving 17 bases between them. CDR3 in DNA: TGCGCCAGCAGCGATTCGATGGGCAATATCTATGGCTACACCTTC. Translating it yields CASSDSMGNIYGYTF.

This chain links TRBV11-2 with TRBJ2-1; 10 nucleotides agree with TRBD2. Germline-derived CDR1 and CDR2 are SGHAT and FQNNGV. V lost 0 bases, J lost 5 bases, and 13 bases stayed unmatched. This CDR3 has 19 amino acids. The CDR3 protein is CASSLDRLLAGALDNEQFF. CDR3 DNA: TGTGCCAGCAGCTTAGATCGGTTGCTAGCGGGAGCCTTAGACAATGAGCAGTTCTTC.

The genes are TRBV27 and TRBJ2-3, with unresolved D. The CDR3 contains 14 residues. The V gene's germline CDR1 is MNHEY and CDR2 SMNVEV (reference sequence). V was cut by 5 bases and J by 4 bases, with 13 bases left in between. CDR3 bases: TGTGCCAGCAGTACGAGGATCTACGCAGATACGCAGTATTTT. Translation gives CASSTRIYADTQYF.

V gene TRBV11-2 combines with J gene TRBJ1-6; possible D gene TRBD1, 5 bases. CDR3 length: 14 amino acids. Trimming cost V 6 bases and J 7 bases, with 13 bases left between them. CDR1 SGHAT and CDR2 FQNNGV come from the germline V gene. CDR3 loop: CASSWGSSNSPLHF. As DNA, the CDR3 is TGTGCCAGCAGTTGGGGCAGCTCGAATTCACCCCTCCACTTT.